Sequencing of this T cell receptor (beta chain) was carried out in a study of lymphopenia after photon versus proton radiotherapy. The CDR3 has 13 amino acids. Per the germline V gene, CDR1 is SNHLY and CDR2 is FYNNEI. V lost 6 bases, J lost 2 bases, and 11 bases lay in between. This clone has a single count. Here immunoSEQ multiplex PCR was the method, and the copy in TCRdb shows in-frame clones only, minus some. The sample lists 150,000 to 200,000 clones; around nine tenths were seen once. The clonotype was recovered from a man aged 50-59 years with gastric cancer. J is TRBJ2-7 and V is TRBV2; D is possibly TRBD1 (5 bases). The sequences come from peripheral blood, collected from a patient treated with photon-based radiotherapy. CDR3 bases: TGTGCCAGCAGACTCAGGGTCCCCTACGAGCAGTACTTC. It translates to CASRLRVPYEQYF. Full variable domain (remainder filled in from reference TRBV2 and TRBJ2-7): EPEVTQTPSHQVTQMGQEVILRCVPISNHLYFYWYRQILGQKVEFLVSFYNNEISEKSEIFDDQFSVERPDGSNFTLKIRSTKLEDSAMYFCASRLRVPYEQYFGPGTRLTVT.